The next 11 T cell receptor beta chains were all read from a single sample in a study of OX40 agonist ivuxolimab in advanced cancers. Some clones are missing from TCRdb's copy, which holds only in-frame ones; the method was immunoSEQ multiplex PCR. This repertoire shows roughly 80,000 clones, around 80% found once; its top ten account for 0.76%. The sample consisted of CD4+ or CD8+ T cells sorted from blood, taken in a trial of the OX40 agonist ivuxolimab. These receptors were obtained from an adult with an advanced solid tumor such as melanoma, head and neck, liver or kidney cancer.

The V call is TRBV11-2, the J call TRBJ1-2; D is unclear. CDR3 size: 12 residues. The germline gives CDR1 SGHAT, CDR2 FQNNGV. Trimming took 0 bases from V and 6 from J, leaving 5 bases between them. CDR3 nucleotides: TGTGCCAGCAGCTTAGACGGAAATGGCTACACCTTC. This translates into CASSLDGNGYTF. Looking up the rest from reference TRBV11-2 and TRBJ1-2 gives the full variable domain: EAGVAQSPRYKIIEKRQSVAFWCNPISGHATLYWYQQILGQGPKLLIQFQNNGVVDDSQLPKDRFSAERLKGVDSTLKIQPAKLEDSAVYLCASSLDGNGYTFGSGTRLTVV.

This rearrangement joins TRBV18 to TRBJ2-4; perhaps TRBD1 as D (5 bases). Trimming pared 0 bases from V and 0 bases from J, leaving 12 bases between. The CDR3 spans 17 residues. Germline V gene lookup returns CDR1 KGHSH and CDR2 LQKENI. CDR3 protein: CASSPPDSWGAKNIQYF. The DNA of the CDR3 is TGTGCCAGCTCACCACCCGACAGTTGGGGAGCCAAAAACATTCAGTACTTC.

J is TRBJ1-4 and V is TRBV19, with D perhaps TRBD1 (6 bases). This CDR3 is built from 14 residues. Between the trimmed V and J ends, which lost 3 bases and 3 bases, there was a span of 8 bases. In germline, CDR1 is LNHDA, CDR2 SQIVND (reference sequence). Written as DNA, the CDR3 is TGTGCCAGTAGTATTCGGACAGCTAATGAAAAACTGTTTTTT. It specifies CASSIRTANEKLFF.

The chain joins TRBV7-2 to TRBJ2-7; D is undetermined. The ends were cut back, 3 bases at V and 6 bases at J, with 15 bases in the middle. CDR3 length: 14 residues. Germline V lookup: CDR1 SGHTA, CDR2 FQGNSA. The CDR3 DNA is TGTGCCAGCAGCTTCCCGGGTCCGGCCCCCGAGCAGTACTTC. Translating it yields CASSFPGPAPEQYF.

The chain joins TRBV25-1 to TRBJ1-2, with a tentative D call TRBD1 (5 bases). Trimming removed 5 bases at V and 6 bases at J, with 16 bases between. Germline CDR1 and CDR2: MGHDK and SYGVNS. The CDR3 runs to 14 residues. The CDR3 spells CASSPEGNRHGYTF. The CDR3 DNA reads as TGTGCCAGCAGTCCAGAGGGGAATCGGCATGGCTACACCTTC.

The rearrangement joins TRBV13 to TRBJ1-1, with D perhaps TRBD1 (5 bases). The CDR3 has 14 residues. Between the trimmed V and J ends, which lost 5 bases and 9 bases, there was a span of 19 bases. CDR1 and CDR2 (germline): PRHDT, FYEKMQ (reference sequence). The CDR3 sequence: CASSPGGIGPQAFF. CDR3 DNA sequence: TGTGCCAGCAGCCCCGGGGGGATAGGGCCCCAAGCTTTCTTT.

The chain recombines TRBV14 with TRBJ2-2; D might be TRBD1 or TRBD2, each matching 5 bases. The CDR3 is 13 amino acids. V was pared by 4 bases and J by 5 bases, with 8 bases between. Per the germline V gene, CDR1 is SGHDN and CDR2 is FVKESK. Here the CDR3 reads CASSRGATGELFF. CDR3 coding DNA: TGTGCCAGCAGCCGAGGGGCAACCGGGGAGCTGTTTTTT.

The CDR3 loop is CASSTTRSYEQYF. Written as DNA, the CDR3 is TGTGCCAGCAGCACCACGAGATCCTACGAGCAGTACTTC. The chain recombines TRBV27 with TRBJ2-7, with no clear D. The CDR3 length is 13 residues. CDR1 and CDR2 (germline): MNHEY, SMNVEV (reference sequence). V was trimmed by 6 bases and J by 1 base, leaving 10 bases between them.

This clone turned up a few times. The CDR3 bases are TGCGCCAGCAGCCAATATGAAGGAGGAGATTCACCCCTCCACTTT. The encoded protein is CASSQYEGGDSPLHF. The genes are TRBV4-1 and TRBJ1-6; D call uncertain. With 2 bases removed from V and 8 bases from J, the gap between germline ends came to 13 bases. Germline values: CDR1 MGHRA, CDR2 YSYEKL. The CDR3 is made up of 15 amino acids.

The gene calls are TRBV13 and TRBJ2-3; 12 bases fit TRBD2. The CDR3 covers 16 residues. Germline V gene data show CDR1 as PRHDT and CDR2 as FYEKMQ (reference sequence). J was trimmed by 4 bases and V by 0 bases; bases with no gene match: 2. The CDR3 loop reads CASSLGLAGGPDTQYF. The CDR3 nucleotides read TGTGCCAGCAGCTTAGGCCTAGCGGGAGGGCCAGATACGCAGTATTTT.

The chain carries TRBV5-1 and TRBJ1-3, with TRBD1 identical over 7 bases. Germline V lookup: CDR1 SGHRS, CDR2 YFSETQ. This CDR3 comprises 17 residues. The junction had 18 bases not matched to a gene; V was cut back by 4 bases and J by 8 bases. The CDR3 DNA sequence: TGCGCCAGCAGCCCGACCGGGACAGCGTTTTACCCGGACACCATATATTTT. Translating gives CASSPTGTAFYPDTIYF.